This TCR beta chain was found in a study of radiotherapy plus CTLA-4 blockade in lung cancer. Study as a whole: Patients showed objective responses in under 20% of cases, and disease control was achieved by about 31%.

TCRdb keeps only in-frame clones here, not all; method: immunoSEQ multiplex PCR. The sample holds roughly 60,000 clones; around 69% are singletons and the top ten take about 3.1%. The CDR3 contains 14 residues. CDR1 MNHGY and CDR2 SVAAGI come from the germline V gene. V lost 3 bases and J lost 5, with 11 bases in between. The TCR sequence derives from a human donor with non-small cell lung cancer who had a complete response to radiotherapy plus ipilimumab. The chain couples TRBV6-9 to TRBJ1-5; weak D call: TRBD1 (6 bases). This material consisted of peripheral blood, taken from a patient treated with radiotherapy plus ipilimumab. Here the CDR3 reads CASSYSQGYQPQHF. The CDR3 region has the DNA TGTGCCAGCAGTTACTCGCAGGGGTATCAGCCCCAGCATTTT.